The TCR beta chain under discussion was sequenced for a study of T-cell reconstitution after alpha-beta-depleted transplantation in children. Germline values: CDR1 MNHEY, CDR2 SMNVEV (reference sequence). Trimming removed 0 bases at V and 5 bases at J, with 19 bases between. This CDR3 has 17 amino acids. Preparing the TCRbeta library involved the use of unique molecular identifiers. TCRdb re-derived calls from the PCR reads in MiXCR, one entry per CDR3 protein. The sample consists of approximately 420,000 distinct CDR3 sequences, roughly a tenth of them appearing once. This clonotype was detected a few times.

The receptor comes from a human donor who donated a stem cell graft to a child with acute myeloid leukemia. The specimen comprised PBMCs from the stem cell graft donor, sampled from the stem cell graft. V is TRBV27 and J is TRBJ1-1; D gene unclear. The CDR3 loop reads CASSLSGNRPRSTEAFF. DNA of the CDR3: TGTGCCAGCAGTTTATCGGGTAATCGTCCCCGTAGTACTGAAGCTTTCTTT.